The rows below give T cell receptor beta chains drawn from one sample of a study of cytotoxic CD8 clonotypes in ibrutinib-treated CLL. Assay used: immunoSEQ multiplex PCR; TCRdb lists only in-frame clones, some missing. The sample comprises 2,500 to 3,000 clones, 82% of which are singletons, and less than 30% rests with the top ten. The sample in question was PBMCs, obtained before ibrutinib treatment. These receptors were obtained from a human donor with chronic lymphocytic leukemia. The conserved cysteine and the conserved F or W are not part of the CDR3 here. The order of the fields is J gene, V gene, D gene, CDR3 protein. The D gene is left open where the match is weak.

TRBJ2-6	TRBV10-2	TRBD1	ASSRQGAFGGANVLT
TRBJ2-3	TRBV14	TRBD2	ASSRLGLGTDTQY
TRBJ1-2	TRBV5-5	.	ASSSALTSGYT
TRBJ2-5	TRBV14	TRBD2	ASSQEQRGPQETQY
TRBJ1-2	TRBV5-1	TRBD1	ASSPGQGFYGYT
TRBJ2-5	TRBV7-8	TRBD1	ASSLRDSSETQY
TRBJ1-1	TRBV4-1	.	ASSQEGSQTEAF
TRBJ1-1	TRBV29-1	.	SVTGTLNTEAF
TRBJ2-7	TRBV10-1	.	ASSDRGGGGYEQY
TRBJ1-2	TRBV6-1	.	ASHDRFNYGYT
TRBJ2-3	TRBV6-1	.	ASTPRADTQY
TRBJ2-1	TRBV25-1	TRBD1	ASSDQGGRRSSYNEQF
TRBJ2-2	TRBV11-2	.	ASSLEWNTGELF
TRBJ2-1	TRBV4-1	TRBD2	ASALLAGSYNEQF
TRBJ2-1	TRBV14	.	ASSQWGRGNEQF
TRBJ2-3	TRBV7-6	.	ASSLARGSDTQY
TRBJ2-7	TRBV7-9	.	ASSLAGTKYEQY
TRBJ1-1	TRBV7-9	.	ASSHWGSGTEAF
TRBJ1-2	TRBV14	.	ASSPDGAANYGYT
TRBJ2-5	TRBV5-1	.	ASSLSGEKY
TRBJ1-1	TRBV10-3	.	AISESTEAF
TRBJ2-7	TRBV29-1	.	SVEDPTGWLSRDGEQY
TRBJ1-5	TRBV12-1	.	ASSWRGNQPQH
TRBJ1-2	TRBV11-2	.	ASSLEAGAFYGYT
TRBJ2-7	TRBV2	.	ASSEAEGGEQY
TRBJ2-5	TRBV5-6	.	ASSLVGGEQETQY
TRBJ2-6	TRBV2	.	ASSHREGAGANVLT
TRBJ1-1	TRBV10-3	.	AITNGGVLEAF
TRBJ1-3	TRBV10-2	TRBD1	ASSTGQEDTIY
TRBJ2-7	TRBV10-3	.	AISESSAGSGEQY
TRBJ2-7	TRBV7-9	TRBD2	ASSLAGPNYEQY
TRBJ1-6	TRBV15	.	ATSREEGSNSPLH
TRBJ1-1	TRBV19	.	ASSNARGTEAF
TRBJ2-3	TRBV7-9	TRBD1	ASSSPGQGRDTQY
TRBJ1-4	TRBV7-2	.	ASSPTGPGRLF
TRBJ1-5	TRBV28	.	ASSPRGQPQH
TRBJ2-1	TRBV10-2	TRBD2	ASSEPTLGGWVEQF
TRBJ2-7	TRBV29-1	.	SAGVQGGYEQY
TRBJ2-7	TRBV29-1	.	SFLGRSYEQY
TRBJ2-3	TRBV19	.	ASSLGGVISDTQY
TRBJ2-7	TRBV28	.	ASRGGGLGSYEQY
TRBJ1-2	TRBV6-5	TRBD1	ASSYSGQKYGYT
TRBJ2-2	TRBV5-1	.	ASSLDDRAATGELF
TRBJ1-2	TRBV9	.	ASSAGLNTYGYT
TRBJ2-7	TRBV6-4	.	ASSGGPSYEQY
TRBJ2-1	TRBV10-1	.	ASSESLGRRGGYNEQF
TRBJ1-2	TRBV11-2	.	ASSQDRNYGYT
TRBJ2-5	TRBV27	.	ASGPTLKTQY
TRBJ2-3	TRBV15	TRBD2	ATSKKRGGDLSDTQY
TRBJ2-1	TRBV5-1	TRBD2	ASSARAGGNEQF
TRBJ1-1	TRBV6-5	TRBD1	ASKGQGARAF